A selection of T cell receptor beta chains follows, all from one sample in a study of beta chain features in type 1 diabetes. The protocol was immunoSEQ multiplex PCR, while the TCRdb copy is restricted to in-frame clones and leaves out a portion. Of approximately 470,000 clones listed, approximately 31% were seen once; the top ten hold around 0.065%. Input material: naive CD4+ T cells from blood. These receptors were collected from a man aged 18 to 35 in good health. Each CDR3 is given with its conserved first and last residue. A D gene is named only where the DNA matches it firmly. Some rows mark clone size as missing; the rest say once, few, many or name a class of expanded clone.

V: TRBV7-8; size: few; J: TRBJ2-3; D: TRBD2; DNA: TGTGCCAGCACCCCGGGACTAGCGGCACACACAGATACGCAGTATTTT; CDR3: CASTPGLAAHTDTQYF
V: TRBV4-3; size: -; J: TRBJ2-7; D: -; DNA: TGCGCCAGCAGCCAAGATGGAGGTCTAGGGCGGGGCTCCTACGAGCAGTACTTC; CDR3: CASSQDGGLGRGSYEQYF
V: TRBV7-2; size: -; J: TRBJ2-5; D: TRBD1; DNA: TGTGCCAGCAGCTTAGGAGAGGGGGCAAAGACCCAGTACTTC; CDR3: CASSLGEGAKTQYF
V: TRBV9; size: few; J: TRBJ2-1; D: TRBD1; DNA: TGTGCCAGCAGCCCCGGGACAGGGGTATACAATGAGCAGTTCTTC; CDR3: CASSPGTGVYNEQFF
V: TRBV7-7; size: few; J: TRBJ2-3; D: -; DNA: TGTGCTAGCAGCGCGACTGCGGGCCTACATACGCAGTATTTT; CDR3: CASSATAGLHTQYF
V: TRBV11-2; size: -; J: TRBJ2-1; D: TRBD2; DNA: TGTGCCAGCAGCTTGCGACTAGCGTCTGATGAGCAGTTCTTC; CDR3: CASSLRLASDEQFF
V: TRBV27; size: -; J: TRBJ2-5; D: TRBD1; DNA: TGTGCCAGCGGCCGGGACAGGGGACTCGTAAGGCAAGAGACCCAGTACTTC; CDR3: CASGRDRGLVRQETQYF
V: TRBV30; size: -; J: TRBJ2-5; D: -; DNA: TGTGCCTGGACTGGCGGGAAGACCCAGTACTTC; CDR3: CAWTGGKTQYF
V: TRBV19; size: -; J: TRBJ2-1; D: -; DNA: TGTGCCAGTAGTATACTAGCGTCGGATGAGCAGTTCTTC; CDR3: CASSILASDEQFF
V: TRBV7-2; size: -; J: TRBJ2-1; D: -; DNA: TGTGCCAGCAGCCCGGGACTCCTCCGTAGGGATGAGCAGTTCTTC; CDR3: CASSPGLLRRDEQFF
V: TRBV29-1; size: -; J: TRBJ1-1; D: TRBD1; DNA: TGCAGCGTGGGACAGGGCCCTGAAGCTTTCTTT; CDR3: CSVGQGPEAFF
V: TRBV7-2; size: -; J: TRBJ2-5; D: TRBD2; DNA: TGTGCCTCTGGGCTAGCGGGAGTGGGGACCCAGTACTTC; CDR3: CASGLAGVGTQYF
V: TRBV7-2; size: few; J: TRBJ2-5; D: TRBD1; DNA: TGTGCCAGCAGCTCACGGACAGGGAAAGAGACCCAGTACTTC; CDR3: CASSSRTGKETQYF
V: TRBV14; size: few; J: TRBJ2-1; D: TRBD1; DNA: TGTGCCAGCAGCCCCCGGGGGACAGGGCACTACAATGAGCAGTTCTTC; CDR3: CASSPRGTGHYNEQFF
V: TRBV30; size: -; J: TRBJ1-1; D: -; DNA: TGTGCCTGGAACCCACGGAGGAACACTGAAGCTTTCTTT; CDR3: CAWNPRRNTEAFF
V: TRBV2; size: few; J: TRBJ2-3; D: TRBD2; DNA: TGTGCCAGCAGTTTCATAGCGGGAGGGTTGGATACGCAGTATTTT; CDR3: CASSFIAGGLDTQYF
V: TRBV7-2; size: -; J: TRBJ2-5; D: TRBD1; DNA: TGTGCCAGCAGCACAGACAGGGAAGAGACCCAGTACTTC; CDR3: CASSTDREETQYF
V: TRBV2; size: once; J: TRBJ2-7; D: TRBD2; DNA: TGTGCCAGCAGTGCGAGCGGGAGATCTCACCAGCAGTACTTC; CDR3: CASSASGRSHQQYF
V: TRBV6-5; size: -; J: TRBJ2-5; D: -; DNA: TGTGCCAGCAGTTGGGGGGCAGGAGAGACCCAGTACTTC; CDR3: CASSWGAGETQYF
V: TRBV7-8; size: -; J: TRBJ2-3; D: -; DNA: TGTGCCAGCAGCGCCACAGGGTTCGTCACAGATACGCAGTATTTT; CDR3: CASSATGFVTDTQYF
V: TRBV28; size: -; J: TRBJ2-1; D: -; DNA: TGTGCCAGCAGGGGAAGCTCCTACAATGAGCAGTTCTTC; CDR3: CASRGSSYNEQFF
V: TRBV19; size: -; J: TRBJ2-1; D: -; DNA: TGTGCCAGTAGTCCGACTAGTTCCTACAATGAGCAGTTCTTC; CDR3: CASSPTSSYNEQFF
V: TRBV9; size: -; J: TRBJ1-1; D: -; DNA: TGTGCCAGCAGCCCCCGTGGTACTGAAGCTTTCTTT; CDR3: CASSPRGTEAFF
V: TRBV7-3; size: few; J: TRBJ2-1; D: TRBD2; DNA: TGTGCCAGCAGCTTACTTGCGGGAGGCAATGAGCAGTTCTTC; CDR3: CASSLLAGGNEQFF
V: TRBV7-2; size: few; J: TRBJ2-7; D: -; DNA: TGTGCCAGCAGCCACAGAGCCGGGCACGAGCAGTACTTC; CDR3: CASSHRAGHEQYF
V: TRBV7-2; size: -; J: TRBJ2-7; D: -; DNA: TGTGCCAGCAGCTTAGAGGCAGGACCCTACGAGCAGTACTTC; CDR3: CASSLEAGPYEQYF
V: TRBV4-1; size: -; J: TRBJ2-1; D: TRBD2; DNA: TGCGCCAGCAGCCATACTAGCGGGAGGGCCAGGCCCGAGCAGTTCTTC; CDR3: CASSHTSGRARPEQFF
V: TRBV7-9; size: -; J: TRBJ2-1; D: -; DNA: TGTGCCAGCAGCTTAAAATCGTGGGGCTGGGATGAGCAGTTCTTC; CDR3: CASSLKSWGWDEQFF
V: TRBV30; size: -; J: TRBJ2-1; D: TRBD2; DNA: TGTGCCTGGAGTAGGGAGCGGGAGGGTCACGAGCAGTTCTTC; CDR3: CAWSREREGHEQFF
V: TRBV19; size: few; J: TRBJ2-3; D: TRBD2; DNA: TGTGCCAGTAGTATGATTACGCCTAGCGGGAGCGCCGGGGATACGCAGTATTTT; CDR3: CASSMITPSGSAGDTQYF
V: TRBV5-1; size: -; J: TRBJ2-2; D: TRBD1; DNA: TGCGCCAGCAGCTCCCAGACAGGGTCCGGGGAGCTGTTTTTT; CDR3: CASSSQTGSGELFF
V: TRBV7-2; size: -; J: TRBJ2-7; D: -; DNA: TGTGCCAGCAGCGAACCGACAGAACACTACGAGCAGTACTTC; CDR3: CASSEPTEHYEQYF
V: TRBV9; size: few; J: TRBJ2-3; D: -; DNA: TGTGCCAGCAGCGTAGAATCGAGCACAGATACGCAGTATTTT; CDR3: CASSVESSTDTQYF
V: TRBV6-5; size: -; J: TRBJ2-3; D: TRBD2; DNA: TGTGCCAGCAGTCCGACTAGCGTTAGCACAGATACGCAGTATTTT; CDR3: CASSPTSVSTDTQYF
V: TRBV4-1; size: -; J: TRBJ1-2; D: -; DNA: TGCGCCAGCAGCCAGCCAAACTATGGCTACACCTTC; CDR3: CASSQPNYGYTF
V: TRBV30; size: -; J: TRBJ2-1; D: TRBD2; DNA: TGTGCCTGGAGTGCAGGGACTAGAATTTACAATGAGCAGTTCTTC; CDR3: CAWSAGTRIYNEQFF
V: TRBV27; size: -; J: TRBJ2-5; D: TRBD1; DNA: TGTGCCAGCAGTAGGGGACAGGGGGCAGGGGAGACCCAGTACTTC; CDR3: CASSRGQGAGETQYF
V: TRBV18; size: -; J: TRBJ2-1; D: -; DNA: TGTGCCAGCTCACCGATGGTGGGCGGGTCCTACAATGAGCAGTTCTTC; CDR3: CASSPMVGGSYNEQFF
V: TRBV11-2; size: -; J: TRBJ1-1; D: TRBD1; DNA: TGTGCCAGCAGCCCCTTGACAGGGGTCCGCCCTGAAGCTTTCTTT; CDR3: CASSPLTGVRPEAFF
V: TRBV28; size: few; J: TRBJ2-7; D: -; DNA: TGTGCCAGCAGTTGGGGGGTGCGCCCGCCCTACGAGCAGTACTTC; CDR3: CASSWGVRPPYEQYF
V: TRBV14; size: few; J: TRBJ2-7; D: -; DNA: TGTGCCAGCAGCCAAGGTAGCGGAACCTACGAGCAGTACTTC; CDR3: CASSQGSGTYEQYF
V: TRBV7-9; size: -; J: TRBJ2-3; D: -; DNA: TGTGCCAGCAGCCCCCGGGTTTTGCTGGCAGATACGCAGTATTTT; CDR3: CASSPRVLLADTQYF
V: TRBV5-8; size: -; J: TRBJ2-4; D: TRBD2; DNA: TGTGCCAGCAGCTTGGCCGGGACTAGCGGGGCCCCGGCCAAAAACATTCAGTACTTC; CDR3: CASSLAGTSGAPAKNIQYF
V: TRBV4-1; size: -; J: TRBJ2-5; D: -; DNA: TGCGCCAGCAGCCAAGAATGGGGTCGAGAGACCCAGTACTTC; CDR3: CASSQEWGRETQYF
V: TRBV30; size: few; J: TRBJ2-1; D: -; DNA: TGTGCCTGGAGTGTAGGCGGGACCTACAATGAGCAGTTCTTC; CDR3: CAWSVGGTYNEQFF